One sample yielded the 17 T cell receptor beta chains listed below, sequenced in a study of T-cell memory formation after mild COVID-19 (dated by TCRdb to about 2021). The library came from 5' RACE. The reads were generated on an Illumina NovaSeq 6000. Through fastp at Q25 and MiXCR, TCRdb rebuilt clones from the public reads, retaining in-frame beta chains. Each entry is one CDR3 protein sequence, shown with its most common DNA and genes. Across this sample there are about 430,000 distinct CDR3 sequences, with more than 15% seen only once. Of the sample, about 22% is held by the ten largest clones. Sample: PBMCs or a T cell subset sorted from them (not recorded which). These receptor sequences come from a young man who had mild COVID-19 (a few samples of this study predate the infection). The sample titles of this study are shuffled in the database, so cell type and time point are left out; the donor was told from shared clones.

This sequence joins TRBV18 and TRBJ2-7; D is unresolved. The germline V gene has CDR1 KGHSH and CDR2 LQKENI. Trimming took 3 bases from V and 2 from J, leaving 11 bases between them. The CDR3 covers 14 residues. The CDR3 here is CASSPTGRTYEQYV. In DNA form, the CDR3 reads TGTGCCAGCTCACCGACGGGTCGAACCTACGAGCAGTACGTC.

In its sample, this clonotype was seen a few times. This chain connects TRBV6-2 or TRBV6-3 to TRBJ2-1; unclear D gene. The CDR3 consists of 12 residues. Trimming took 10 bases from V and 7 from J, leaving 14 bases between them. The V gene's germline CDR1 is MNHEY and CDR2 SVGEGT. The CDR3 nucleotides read TGTGCCACCCGCCCCCCTTCAAATGAGCAGTTCTTC. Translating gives CATRPPSNEQFF.

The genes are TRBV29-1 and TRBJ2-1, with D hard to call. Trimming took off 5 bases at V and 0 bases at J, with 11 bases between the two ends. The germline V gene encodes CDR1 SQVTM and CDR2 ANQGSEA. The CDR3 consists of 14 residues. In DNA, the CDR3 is TGCAGCGTTACGACGGGCCTCTCCTACAATGAGCAGTTCTTC. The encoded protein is CSVTTGLSYNEQFF.

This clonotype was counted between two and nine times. DNA of the CDR3: TGTGCCAGCAGCCACACGGGCGGTGGATATGGCTACACCTTC. Its translation is CASSHTGGGYGYTF. The chain combines TRBV3-1 with TRBJ1-2; D gene unclear. Germline loops: CDR1 LGHDT, CDR2 YNNKEL (reference sequence). CDR3 length: 14 amino acids. The V end was cut by 3 bases, the J end by 5 bases, with 13 bases between.

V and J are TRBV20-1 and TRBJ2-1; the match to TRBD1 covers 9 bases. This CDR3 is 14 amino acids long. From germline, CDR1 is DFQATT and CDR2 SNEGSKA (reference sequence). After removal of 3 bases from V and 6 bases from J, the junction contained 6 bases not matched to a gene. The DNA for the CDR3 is TGCAGTGCTAGCCGGGACAGGGACCCCAATGAGCAGTTCTTC. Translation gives CSASRDRDPNEQFF.

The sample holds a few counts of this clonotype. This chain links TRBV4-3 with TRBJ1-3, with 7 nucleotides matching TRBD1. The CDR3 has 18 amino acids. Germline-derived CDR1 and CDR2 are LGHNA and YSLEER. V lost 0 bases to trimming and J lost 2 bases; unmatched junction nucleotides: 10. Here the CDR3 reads CASSQDPPRGSTGNTIYF. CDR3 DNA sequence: TGCGCCAGCAGCCAAGATCCCCCCAGGGGGAGCACTGGAAACACCATATATTTT.

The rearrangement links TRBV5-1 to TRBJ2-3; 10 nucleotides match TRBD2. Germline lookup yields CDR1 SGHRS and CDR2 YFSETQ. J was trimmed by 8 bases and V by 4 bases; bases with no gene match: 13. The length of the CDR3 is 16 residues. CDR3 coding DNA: TGCGCCAGCAGCCCCTCTAGCGGGGGCTCCAGATCTACGCAGTATTTT. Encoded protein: CASSPSSGGSRSTQYF.

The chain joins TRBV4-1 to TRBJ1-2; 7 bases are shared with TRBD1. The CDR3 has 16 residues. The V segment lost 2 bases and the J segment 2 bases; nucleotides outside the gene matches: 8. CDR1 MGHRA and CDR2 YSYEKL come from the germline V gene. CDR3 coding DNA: TGCGCCAGCAGCCAAACCTACGGACAGGAAAACTATGGCTACACCTTC. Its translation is CASSQTYGQENYGYTF.

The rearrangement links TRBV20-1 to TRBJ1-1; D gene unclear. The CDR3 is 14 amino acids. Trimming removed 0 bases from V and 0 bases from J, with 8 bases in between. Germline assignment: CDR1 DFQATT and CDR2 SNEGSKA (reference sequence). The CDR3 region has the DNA TGCAGTGCTAGAGATCCCACGGTGAACACTGAAGCTTTCTTT. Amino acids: CSARDPTVNTEAFF.

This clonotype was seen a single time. In nucleotides, the CDR3 is TGTGCCAGCAGCGAAGGCCGATACTACGAGCAGTACTTC. Translating it yields CASSEGRYYEQYF. This chain connects TRBV3-1 to TRBJ2-7; unclear D gene. Germline V gives CDR1 LGHDT, CDR2 YNNKEL (reference sequence). The CDR3 extends over 13 amino acids. Deletions cut 5 bases from V and 3 bases from J, with 11 bases between.

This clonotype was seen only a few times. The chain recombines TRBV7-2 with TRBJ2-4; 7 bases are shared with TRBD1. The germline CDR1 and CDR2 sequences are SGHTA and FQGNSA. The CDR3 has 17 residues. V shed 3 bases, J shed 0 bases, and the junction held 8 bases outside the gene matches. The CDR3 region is CASSLYRGRLAKNIQYF. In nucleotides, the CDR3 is TGTGCCAGCAGCTTGTACAGGGGACGACTAGCCAAAAACATTCAGTACTTC.

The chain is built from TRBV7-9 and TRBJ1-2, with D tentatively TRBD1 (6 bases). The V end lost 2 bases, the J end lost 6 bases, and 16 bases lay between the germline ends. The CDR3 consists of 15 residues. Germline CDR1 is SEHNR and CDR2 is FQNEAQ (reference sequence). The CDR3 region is CASSLQPGTYDGYTF. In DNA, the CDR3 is TGTGCCAGCAGCTTACAACCCGGGACATACGATGGCTACACCTTC.

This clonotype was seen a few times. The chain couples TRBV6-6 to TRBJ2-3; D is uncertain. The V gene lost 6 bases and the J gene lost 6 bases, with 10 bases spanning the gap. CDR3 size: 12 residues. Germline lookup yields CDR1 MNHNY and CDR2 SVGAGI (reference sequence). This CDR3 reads CASSFSADTQYF. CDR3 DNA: TGTGCCAGCAGCTTTTCGGCGGATACGCAGTATTTT.

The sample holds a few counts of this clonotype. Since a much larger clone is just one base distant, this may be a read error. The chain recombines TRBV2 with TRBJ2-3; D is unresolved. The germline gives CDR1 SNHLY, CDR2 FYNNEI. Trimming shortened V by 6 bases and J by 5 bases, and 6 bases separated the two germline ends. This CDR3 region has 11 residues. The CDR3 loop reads CASRYGDTQYF. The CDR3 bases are TGTGCCAGCAGATACGGAGATACGCAGTATTTT.

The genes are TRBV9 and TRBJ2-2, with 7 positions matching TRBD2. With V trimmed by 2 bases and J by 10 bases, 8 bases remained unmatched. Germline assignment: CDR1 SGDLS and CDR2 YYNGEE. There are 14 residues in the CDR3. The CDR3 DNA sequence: TGTGCCAGCAGCGTGGATCTAGCGGCAGTGGAGCTGTTTTTT. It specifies CASSVDLAAVELFF.

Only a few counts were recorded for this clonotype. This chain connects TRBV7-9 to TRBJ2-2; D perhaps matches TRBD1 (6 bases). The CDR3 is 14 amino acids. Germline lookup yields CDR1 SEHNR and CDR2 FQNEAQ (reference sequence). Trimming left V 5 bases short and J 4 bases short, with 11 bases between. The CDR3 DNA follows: TGTGCCAGCAGCCTTGGACAGACCACCGGGGAGCTGTTTTTT. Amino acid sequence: CASSLGQTTGELFF.

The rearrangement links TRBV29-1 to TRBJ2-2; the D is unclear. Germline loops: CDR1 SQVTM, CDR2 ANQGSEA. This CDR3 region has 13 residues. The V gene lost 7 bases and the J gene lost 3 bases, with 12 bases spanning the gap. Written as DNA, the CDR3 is TGCAGCGCCATGGACCGTTACACCGGGGAGCTGTTTTTT. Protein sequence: CSAMDRYTGELFF.